Following are 4 T cell receptor beta chains from one sample sequenced in a study of T cell responses to AZD1222 COVID-19 vaccine. Some clones are missing from TCRdb's copy, which holds only in-frame ones; the method was immunoSEQ multiplex PCR. Among approximately 140,000 clones, about 90% were seen once, and the ten largest hold over 8.5%. The sequences come from peripheral blood, collected 28 days after the second AZD1222 dose. The receptor source for this set is an adult who received the AZD1222 COVID-19 vaccine.

The rearrangement uses TRBV5-6 and TRBJ2-3; D not certain. Trimming took 1 base from V and 9 from J, leaving 12 bases between them. Germline assignment: CDR1 SGHDT and CDR2 YYEEEE. The CDR3 has 13 residues. The CDR3, as DNA: TGTGCCAGCAGCTTGCCCCCTGGGAACACGCAGTATTTT. Its translation: CASSLPPGNTQYF.

The chain carries TRBV18 and TRBJ2-3; D unclear. V lost 3 bases, J lost 0 bases, and 10 bases lay in between. Germline V gene sequence: CDR1 KGHSH, CDR2 LQKENI. The CDR3 loop spans 15 amino acids. The CDR3, as DNA: TGTGCCAGCTCACCGACTTATACTAGCACAGATACGCAGTATTTT. It encodes CASSPTYTSTDTQYF.

J is TRBJ1-1 and V is TRBV9, with a weak D call TRBD1 (5 bases). Trimming shortened V by 4 bases and J by 0 bases, and 13 bases separated the two germline ends. The CDR3 runs 15 residues. The germline CDR1 and CDR2 sequences are SGDLS and YYNGEE. CDR3 coding DNA: TGTGCCAGCAGCCTCCAACAGGACCTGAACACTGAAGCTTTCTTT. It is translated as CASSLQQDLNTEAFF.

The chain recombines TRBV7-8 with TRBJ1-1, with 7 nucleotides matching TRBD1. The ends lost 6 bases at V and 7 bases at J; junction bases unmatched: 11. This CDR3 has 14 amino acids. CDR1 is SGHVS, CDR2 FQNEAQ, per germline. CDR3 protein: CASSPQGGLHEAFF. The CDR3 DNA sequence: TGTGCCAGCAGTCCTCAGGGGGGCCTCCATGAAGCTTTCTTT. The whole variable domain, filled in from reference TRBV7-8 and TRBJ1-1, reads GAGVSQSPRYKVAKRGQDVALRCDPISGHVSLFWYQQALGQGPEFLTYFQNEAQLDKSGLPSDRFFAERPEGSVSTLKIQRTQQEDSAVYLCASSPQGGLHEAFFGQGTRLTVV.